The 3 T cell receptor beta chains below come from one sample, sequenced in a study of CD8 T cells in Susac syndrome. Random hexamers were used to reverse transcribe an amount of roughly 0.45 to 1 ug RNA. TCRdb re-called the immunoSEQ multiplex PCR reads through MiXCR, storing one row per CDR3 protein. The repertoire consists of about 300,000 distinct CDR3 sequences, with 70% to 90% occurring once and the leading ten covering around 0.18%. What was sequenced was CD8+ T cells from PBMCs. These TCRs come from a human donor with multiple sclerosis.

CDR3 amino acids: CASSVPTDGRYEQYF. The CDR3 region has the DNA TGTGCCAGCAGCGTACCGACAGACGGAAGGTACGAGCAGTACTTC. This chain joins TRBV9 and TRBJ2-7, with D possibly matching TRBD1 (5 bases). The CDR3 sequence is 15 residues long. V lost 1 base and J lost 4, with 15 bases in between. The germline gives CDR1 SGDLS, CDR2 YYNGEE.

The DNA for the CDR3 is TGTGCCACCAGCAACCCCGGGACTAGCAGGGAGACCCAGTACTTC. Protein product: CATSNPGTSRETQYF. The chain uses TRBV15 and TRBJ2-5; the match to TRBD2 covers 9 bases. Germline V gives CDR1 LNHNV, CDR2 YYDKDF (reference sequence). V gave up 4 bases and J gave up 5 bases; unmatched junction bases: 8. This CDR3 is built from 15 residues.

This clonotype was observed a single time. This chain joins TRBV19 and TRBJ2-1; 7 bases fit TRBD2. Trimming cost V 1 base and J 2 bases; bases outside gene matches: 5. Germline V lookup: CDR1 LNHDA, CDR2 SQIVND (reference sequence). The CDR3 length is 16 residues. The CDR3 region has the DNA TGTGCCAGTAGTATAGTAAGCGGGGACGCCTACAATGAGCAGTTCTTC. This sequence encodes CASSIVSGDAYNEQFF. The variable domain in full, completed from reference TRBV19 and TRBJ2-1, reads DGGITQSPKYLFRKEGQNVTLSCEQNLNHDAMYWYRQDPGQGLRLIYYSQIVNDFQKGDIAEGYSVSREKKESFPLTVTSAQKNPTAFYLCASSIVSGDAYNEQFFGPGTRLTVL.